The clone carrying this T cell receptor (beta chain) was counted many times. Seattle-derived patients entered the study during active infection and were followed longitudinally. The source of the sample is a study of blood T cell repertoires in COVID-19. Overall study: Samples taken during acute and convalescent COVID-19 were collected in the United States, Italy and Spain. PBMCs, B-cell-depleted T cells, or T cells were the source of the cDNA or gDNA that made up the material.

Per the original data handling: The authors estimated nucleated cell counts from reference gene primer amplification. Clones were sequenced by immunoSEQ multiplex PCR, and TCRdb holds only the in-frame ones, with some missing. The V and J calls and the clone size are those of that table, but D and trimming were determined from the DNA. The top ten clones hold approximately 2.5% of a sample with over 200,000 clones, around 89% of them seen once. The clonotype originates from a man between 25 and 39 years old with COVID-19, enrolled during active disease. The sample comprised peripheral blood.

This chain's CDR3 is CASSRPAGGPGELFF. CDR3 sequence (DNA): TGTGCCAGTAGTAGGCCAGCGGGGGGGCCCGGGGAGCTGTTTTTT. The rearrangement joins TRBV19 to TRBJ2-2; 10 bases fit TRBD2. Germline-derived CDR1 and CDR2 are LNHDA and SQIVND (reference sequence). The CDR3 covers 15 residues. V was clipped by 4 bases and J by 6 bases; unmatched bases: 5.